Reported below is one T cell receptor (beta chain). The sample comes from a study of blood T cell repertoires in COVID-19. As for the study in general: The cDNA or gDNA used as material had been derived from T cells, B-cell-depleted T cells, or PBMCs.

V dropped 6 bases and J dropped 2 bases, with 11 bases sitting between them. Germline CDR1 KGHSH, CDR2 LQKENI. The CDR3 length is 13 residues. Sequencing used immunoSEQ multiplex PCR; TCRdb keeps in-frame clones, though not all of them. This sample carries fewer than 250,000 clones, about 91% of them seen once, and the ten largest clones take approximately 1.2%. This sequence joins TRBV18 and TRBJ2-7; the D gene is possibly TRBD2 (6 bases). The sequenced sample consisted of peripheral blood. This sequence originates from a young man with acute or convalescent COVID-19. CDR3 nucleotide sequence: TGTGCCAGCTCGGCGGGGCAACCCTACGAGCAGTACTTC. Translation: CASSAGQPYEQYF.